Shown below are 7 T cell receptor beta chains from a single sample sequenced in a study of T cell responses to AZD1222 COVID-19 vaccine. Assay used: immunoSEQ multiplex PCR; TCRdb lists only in-frame clones, some missing. The data hold approximately 100,000 clones, with about 89% observed a single time. Sequencing used peripheral blood, obtained on day 0 of AZD1222 vaccination. The source of these receptors is an adult in good health.

This clone appeared a few times. The chain has TRBV5-1 and TRBJ2-1; no clear D. CDR1 is SGHRS and CDR2 is YFSETQ in the germline V gene. This CDR3 region has 13 residues. Trimming took 4 bases from V and 6 from J, leaving 11 bases between them. CDR3 nucleotides: TGCGCCAGCAGCCCCTCGGTTGGCAATGAGCAGTTCTTC. As protein: CASSPSVGNEQFF.

The genes are TRBV10-1 and TRBJ2-3; 15 nucleotides agree with TRBD2. V was pared by 4 bases and J by 6 bases, with 14 bases of the junction left unmatched. In germline, CDR1 is WNHNN, CDR2 SYGVQD (reference sequence). The CDR3 extends over 19 amino acids. DNA for the CDR3: TGCGCCAGCAGTGCAGGACTAGCGGGAGGGGCAAATACCCCGGATACGCAGTATTTT. Translated: CASSAGLAGGANTPDTQYF.

The chain has TRBV2 and TRBJ2-2; 7 bases are shared with TRBD2. Germline V gene data show CDR1 as SNHLY and CDR2 as FYNNEI. The CDR3 runs to 13 residues. With 4 bases clipped from V and 4 bases from J, the junction kept 0 bases outside the gene matches. DNA of the CDR3: TGTGCCAGCAGTGGGGAGGGCACCGGGGAGCTGTTTTTT. Translation: CASSGEGTGELFF.

The rearrangement uses TRBV5-1 and TRBJ1-4; D is perhaps TRBD1 (5 bases). Germline V CDR1 and CDR2: SGHRS, YFSETQ. Trimming removed 0 bases at V and 7 bases at J, with 10 bases between. The CDR3 contains 14 residues. The CDR3 reads CASSLGQLTEKLFF. DNA of the CDR3: TGCGCCAGCAGCTTGGGACAGCTGACTGAAAAACTGTTTTTT.

This clone was detected only once. The chain employs TRBV10-2 and TRBJ2-7, with 14 bases lining up with TRBD2. This CDR3 comprises 13 residues. Per germline, CDR1 WSHSY and CDR2 SAAADI. The junction had 5 bases not matched to a gene; V was cut back by 9 bases and J by 7 bases. The CDR3 protein is CASRLAGGKEQYF. As DNA, the CDR3 is TGCGCCAGTAGACTAGCGGGAGGGAAAGAGCAGTACTTC.

The J gene is TRBJ1-1, the V gene TRBV5-1; D is unclear. Trimming took 0 bases from V and 9 from J, leaving 9 bases between them. Germline values: CDR1 SGHRS, CDR2 YFSETQ. CDR3 length: 12 amino acids. CDR3 sequence: CASSLDRVKAFF. The CDR3 DNA sequence: TGCGCCAGCAGCTTGGATAGGGTGAAAGCTTTCTTT.

This clone appeared once. A read error may produce the germline difference seen at one junction end. This chain joins TRBV7-7 and TRBJ2-3; no firm D call. The CDR3 is made up of 13 amino acids. The V gene's germline CDR1 is SSHAT and CDR2 FNYEAQ (reference sequence). CDR3 loop: CASSLDSTDTQYF. The CDR3 DNA reads TGTGCTAGCAGCTTAGACAGCACAGATACGCAGTATTTT.